Below are 17 T cell receptor beta chains sequenced from a single sample in a study of blood T cell repertoires in COVID-19. The assay was immunoSEQ multiplex PCR, and TCRdb's table has in-frame clones only and misses some. The repertoire holds roughly 75,000 clones, with 75% to 90% as singletons. What was sequenced was peripheral blood. The source is a man over 45 with COVID-19, enrolled during active disease.

Only one count was recorded for this clone. The chain links TRBV15 to TRBJ2-1; 11 bases line up with TRBD1. The germline V gene encodes CDR1 LNHNV and CDR2 YYDKDF (reference sequence). V lost 3 bases to trimming and J lost 7 bases; unmatched junction nucleotides: 8. The CDR3 extends over 16 amino acids. The CDR3, as DNA: TGTGCCACCAGCAGCTTACCGGGACAGGGGGTAAATGAGCAGTTCTTC. It is translated as CATSSLPGQGVNEQFF.

This clone was seen once. The rearrangement joins TRBV27 to TRBJ2-3, with a weak D call TRBD2 (6 bases). V lost 4 bases, J lost 0 bases, and 17 bases lay in between. Germline V gene lookup returns CDR1 MNHEY and CDR2 SMNVEV (reference sequence). The CDR3 loop spans 17 amino acids. In nucleotides, the CDR3 is TGTGCCAGCAGTTGGGGCCTCACTAGCCTAAGCACAGATACGCAGTATTTT. This gives the protein CASSWGLTSLSTDTQYF.

The V call is TRBV5-4, the J call TRBJ2-1, with TRBD2 as a possible D gene (6 bases). Germline loops: CDR1 SGHNT, CDR2 YYREEE (reference sequence). This CDR3 has 17 amino acids. The V end was cut by 4 bases, the J end by 6 bases, with 23 bases between. The CDR3 loop reads CASSGGLGLPRPNEQFF. In DNA, the CDR3 is TGTGCCAGCAGCGGGGGTCTGGGACTTCCACGCCCCAATGAGCAGTTCTTC. Complete variable domain (other parts from reference TRBV5-4 and TRBJ2-1): ETGVTQSPTHLIKTRGQQVTLRCSSQSGHNTVSWYQQALGQGPQFIFQYYREEENGRGNFPPRFSGLQFPNYSSELNVNALELDDSALYLCASSGGLGLPRPNEQFFGPGTRLTVL.

The chain carries TRBV13 and TRBJ1-2, with 10 bases lining up with TRBD1. Per germline, CDR1 PRHDT and CDR2 FYEKMQ (reference sequence). The CDR3 is 14 residues long. Trimming took 6 bases from V and 7 from J; bases not matched to a gene: 8. The CDR3 loop is CASRKTGGEGGYTF. CDR3 nucleotides: TGTGCCAGCAGAAAGACAGGGGGCGAAGGTGGCTACACCTTC. Full variable domain (remainder filled in from reference TRBV13 and TRBJ1-2): AAGVIQSPRHLIKEKRETATLKCYPIPRHDTVYWYQQGPGQDPQFLISFYEKMQSDKGSIPDRFSAQQFSDYHSELNMSSLELGDSALYFCASRKTGGEGGYTFGSGTRLTVV.

The V gene is TRBV3-1 (or the pseudogene TRBV3-2), the J gene TRBJ2-5; tentatively, D is TRBD2 (5 bases). The CDR3 sequence is 14 residues long. Germline assignment: CDR1 LGHDT and CDR2 YNNKEL (reference sequence). Trimming took off 1 base at V and 2 bases at J, with 8 bases between the two ends. The CDR3 sequence is CASSQGPGQETQYF. CDR3 in DNA: TGTGCCAGCAGCCAAGGACCGGGGCAAGAGACCCAGTACTTC.

The rearrangement uses TRBV28 and TRBJ1-1; D call uncertain. The V end lost 3 bases, the J end lost 4 bases, and 9 bases lay between the germline ends. The CDR3 covers 13 residues. Germline loops: CDR1 MDHEN, CDR2 SYDVKM. The CDR3 coding sequence is TGTGCCAGCAGTTTCCGGGGTTCCACTGAAGCTTTCTTT. Protein product: CASSFRGSTEAFF.

This clone has more than one count but fewer than ten. The chain combines TRBV2 with TRBJ2-7, with no clear D. This CDR3 spans 15 amino acids. Trimming cost V 0 bases and J 2 bases, with 11 bases left between them. Germline CDR1 reads SNHLY; CDR2 reads FYNNEI. The CDR3 region has the DNA TGTGCCAGCAGTGAAGCGCTGGGCACAACCTACGAGCAGTACTTC. Its protein product is CASSEALGTTYEQYF.

The genes are TRBV25-1 and TRBJ2-1; possibly TRBD2 for D (5 bases). Trimming left V 3 bases short and J 0 bases short, with 6 bases between. Germline lookup yields CDR1 MGHDK and CDR2 SYGVNS. CDR3 length: 14 amino acids. CDR3 amino acids: CASSDRDSYNEQFF. CDR3 DNA: TGTGCCAGCAGTGACCGGGACTCCTACAATGAGCAGTTCTTC.

J is TRBJ1-2 and V is TRBV19, with TRBD1 as a possible D gene (6 bases). Trimming left V 4 bases short and J 5 bases short, with 17 bases between. Germline lookup yields CDR1 LNHDA and CDR2 SQIVND (reference sequence). This CDR3 contains 15 residues. The CDR3 DNA reads TGTGCCAGTAGTACCCCCGACAGGTTTACGTATGGCTACACCTTC. This encodes CASSTPDRFTYGYTF.

By share, this clone counts as medium-sized. The chain links TRBV28 to TRBJ2-7; TRBD2 might be the D (7 bases). Germline-derived CDR1 and CDR2 are MDHEN and SYDVKM. This CDR3 has 14 residues. With 5 bases removed from V and 7 bases from J, the gap between germline ends came to 18 bases. The CDR3 sequence is CASSLGGRGREQYF. The CDR3 DNA reads as TGTGCCAGCAGTCTGGGGGGGAGGGGGAGAGAGCAGTACTTC.

The J gene is TRBJ2-2, the V gene TRBV6-5; 11 bases are shared with TRBD1. This CDR3 spans 15 amino acids. CDR1 and CDR2 (germline): MNHEY, SVGAGI. The junction had 7 bases not matched to a gene; V was cut back by 4 bases and J by 9 bases. The CDR3 DNA sequence: TGTGCCAGCAGTTCGTCCGGGACAGGGGGTTGGGAGCTGTTTTTT. It is translated as CASSSSGTGGWELFF.

V is TRBV7-9 and J is TRBJ2-1; D gene ambiguous. V gave up 8 bases and J gave up 5 bases, with 19 bases separating them. The CDR3 consists of 15 residues. Germline V CDR1 and CDR2: SEHNR, FQNEAQ (reference sequence). DNA of the CDR3: TGTGCCAGCGTCCCCGGTGGTATAGAACACAATGAGCAGTTCTTC. Its translation: CASVPGGIEHNEQFF.

The gene calls are TRBV28 and TRBJ1-1; weak D call: TRBD1 (6 bases). Germline assignment: CDR1 MDHEN and CDR2 SYDVKM. The CDR3 contains 13 residues. V shed 7 bases and J shed 4 bases, with 13 bases lying between them. Here the CDR3 DNA reads TGTGCCAGCAAACTGGGGGCGACCACTGAAGCTTTCTTT. Translated, it gives CASKLGATTEAFF.

Comments on this clone: The sample contains more than one DNA sequence encoding this CDR3. The rearrangement uses TRBV5-4 and TRBJ1-1; the D is unclear. This CDR3 has 14 amino acids. Trimming stripped 2 bases from V and 3 bases from J, with 11 bases between. Germline V gene sequence: CDR1 SGHNT, CDR2 YYREEE (reference sequence). The CDR3 nucleotides read TGTGCCAGCAGCTTATCCCGTCGGGACACTGAAGCTTTCTTT. This translates into CASSLSRRDTEAFF.

DNA for the CDR3: TGTGCCAGCAGCTTAAATGCAGGGGACGAGCAGTACTTC. This sequence encodes CASSLNAGDEQYF. The gene calls are TRBV11-3 and TRBJ2-7, with D perhaps matching TRBD1 (6 bases). From germline, CDR1 is SGHNT and CDR2 YENEEA. V was pared by 2 bases and J by 5 bases, with 10 bases between. The CDR3 is 13 residues long.

The sample holds one count of this clone. This chain links TRBV30 with TRBJ2-7, with 11 nucleotides matching TRBD2. This CDR3 region has 14 residues. From germline, CDR1 is GTSNPN and CDR2 SVGIG (reference sequence). Unmatched junction bases numbered 8, after V lost 4 bases and J lost 6 bases. The DNA of the CDR3 is TGTGCCTGGACCTCACGAGGGACTAGCGGCGAGCAGTACTTC. This sequence encodes CAWTSRGTSGEQYF.

The J gene is TRBJ2-1, the V gene TRBV10-3, with 10 bases identical to TRBD2. CDR1 is ENHRY and CDR2 is SYGVKD in the germline V gene. This CDR3 region has 16 residues. The V and J ends lost 0 bases and 9 bases, in that order; junction bases with no gene match: 8. CDR3 amino acids: CAISESSLAGVGEQFF. The CDR3 DNA follows: TGTGCCATCAGTGAGTCGTCTCTAGCGGGAGTCGGTGAGCAGTTCTTC.